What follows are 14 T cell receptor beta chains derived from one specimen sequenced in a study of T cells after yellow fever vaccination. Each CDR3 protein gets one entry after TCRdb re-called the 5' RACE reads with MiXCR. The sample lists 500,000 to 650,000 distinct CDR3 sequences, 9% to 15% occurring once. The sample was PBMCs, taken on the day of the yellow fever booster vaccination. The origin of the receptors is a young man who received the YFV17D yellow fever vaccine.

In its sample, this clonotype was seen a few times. The CDR3 bases are TGTGCCAGCAGCTTAGGACCCACGCGCTCTGGGGCAGGCTACACCTTC. It translates to CASSLGPTRSGAGYTF. The genes are TRBV7-2 and TRBJ1-2, with D perhaps TRBD1 (5 bases). Germline V lookup: CDR1 SGHTA, CDR2 FQGNSA. This CDR3 has 16 amino acids. Trimming shortened V by 1 base and J by 8 bases, and 20 bases separated the two germline ends.

The DNA of the CDR3 is TGCAGCGTTGAAAAGGCGTCAGAGACCCAGTACTTC. The encoded protein is CSVEKASETQYF. The rearrangement links TRBV29-1 to TRBJ2-5, with D uncertain. V was pared by 2 bases and J by 4 bases, with 8 bases between. Germline V gene sequence: CDR1 SQVTM, CDR2 ANQGSEA. CDR3 length equals 12 residues.

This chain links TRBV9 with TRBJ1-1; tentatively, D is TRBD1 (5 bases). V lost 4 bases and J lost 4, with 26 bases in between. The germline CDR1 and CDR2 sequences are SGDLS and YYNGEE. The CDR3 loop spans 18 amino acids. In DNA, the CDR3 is TGTGCCAGCAGCCCTCATAGTGGGTCCGGGGGGATAGGCACTGAAGCTTTCTTT. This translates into CASSPHSGSGGIGTEAFF.

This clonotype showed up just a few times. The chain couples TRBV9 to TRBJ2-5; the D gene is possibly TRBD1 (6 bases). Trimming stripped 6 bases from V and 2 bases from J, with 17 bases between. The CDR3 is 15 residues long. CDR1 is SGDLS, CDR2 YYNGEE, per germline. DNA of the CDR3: TGTGCCAGCACCCAACAGGGAATCCTACAAGAGACCCAGTACTTC. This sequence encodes CASTQQGILQETQYF.

CDR3 sequence reads: CASSQGQGGSYGYTF. In DNA, the CDR3 is TGTGCCAGCAGCCAAGGTCAAGGGGGTAGCTATGGCTACACCTTC. The chain carries TRBV4-2 and TRBJ1-2; perhaps TRBD1 as D (6 bases). This CDR3 spans 15 amino acids. V was cut by 1 base and J by 4 bases, with 13 bases left in between. CDR1 is LGHNA, CDR2 YNFKEQ, per germline.

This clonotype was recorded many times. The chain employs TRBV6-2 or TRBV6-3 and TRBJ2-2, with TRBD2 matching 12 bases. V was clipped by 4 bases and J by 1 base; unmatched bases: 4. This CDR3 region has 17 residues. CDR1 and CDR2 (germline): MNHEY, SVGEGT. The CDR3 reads CASSSLAGGQNTGELFF. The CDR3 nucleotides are TGTGCCAGCAGTTCACTAGCGGGAGGTCAGAACACCGGGGAGCTGTTTTTT.

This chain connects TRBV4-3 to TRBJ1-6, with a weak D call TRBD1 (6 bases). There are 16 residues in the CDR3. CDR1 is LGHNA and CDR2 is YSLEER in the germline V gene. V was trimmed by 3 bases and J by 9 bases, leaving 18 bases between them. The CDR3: CASSQVKGTKPSPLHF. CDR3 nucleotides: TGCGCCAGCAGCCAGGTCAAGGGGACAAAACCTTCACCCCTCCACTTT.

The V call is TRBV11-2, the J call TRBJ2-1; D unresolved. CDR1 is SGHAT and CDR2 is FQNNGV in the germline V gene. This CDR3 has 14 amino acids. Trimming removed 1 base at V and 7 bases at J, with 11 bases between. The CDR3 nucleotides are TGTGCCAGCAGCTTAGTGGTCGTTGGTAATGAGCAGTTCTTC. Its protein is CASSLVVVGNEQFF.

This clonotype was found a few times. CDR3 bases: TGCGCCAGCAGCTTGGTCGGGACACGAATACAAGAGACCCAGTACTTC. Translated: CASSLVGTRIQETQYF. This sequence joins TRBV5-1 and TRBJ2-5; a weak D match, TRBD1 (6 bases). The CDR3 contains 16 residues. The germline gives CDR1 SGHRS, CDR2 YFSETQ. V was trimmed by 0 bases and J by 2 bases, leaving 14 bases between them. Complete variable domain (other parts from reference TRBV5-1 and TRBJ2-5): KAGVTQTPRYLIKTRGQQVTLSCSPISGHRSVSWYQQTPGQGLQFLFEYFSETQRNKGNFPGRFSGRQFSNSRSEMNVSTLELGDSALYLCASSLVGTRIQETQYFGPGTRLLVL.

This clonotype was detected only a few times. Here the CDR3 reads CASAGGPSSYNEQFF. For the CDR3, the DNA is TGTGCCAGCGCCGGCGGGCCTAGCTCCTACAATGAGCAGTTCTTC. The gene calls are TRBV6-1 and TRBJ2-1; a weak D match, TRBD2 (5 bases). The length of the CDR3 is 15 residues. Per germline, CDR1 MNHNS and CDR2 SASEGT. V was pared by 8 bases and J by 0 bases, with 14 bases between.

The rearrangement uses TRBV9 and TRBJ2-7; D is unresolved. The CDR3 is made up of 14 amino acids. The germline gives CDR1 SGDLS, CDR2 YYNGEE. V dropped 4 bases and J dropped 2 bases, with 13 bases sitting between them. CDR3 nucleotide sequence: TGTGCCAGCAGCTTGGCAGCTGCCACCTACGAGCAGTACTTC. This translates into CASSLAAATYEQYF. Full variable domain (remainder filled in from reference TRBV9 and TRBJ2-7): DSGVTQTPKHLITATGQRVTLRCSPRSGDLSVYWYQQSLDQGLQFLIQYYNGEERAKGNILERFSAQQFPDLHSELNLSSLELGDSALYFCASSLAAATYEQYFGPGTRLTVT.

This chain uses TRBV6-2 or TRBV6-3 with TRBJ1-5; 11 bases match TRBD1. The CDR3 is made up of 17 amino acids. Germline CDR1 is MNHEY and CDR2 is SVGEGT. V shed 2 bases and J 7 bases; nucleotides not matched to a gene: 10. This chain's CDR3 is CASSYEPGQGGDQPQHF. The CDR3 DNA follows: TGTGCCAGCAGTTACGAGCCGGGACAGGGGGGAGACCAGCCCCAGCATTTT.

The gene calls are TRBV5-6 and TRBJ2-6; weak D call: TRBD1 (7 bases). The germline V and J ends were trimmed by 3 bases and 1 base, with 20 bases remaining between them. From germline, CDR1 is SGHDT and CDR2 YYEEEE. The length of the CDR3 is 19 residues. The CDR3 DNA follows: TGTGCCAGCAGCTCTACGGGTCGGAGGGGGCCTTCTGGGGCCAACGTCCTGACTTTC. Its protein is CASSSTGRRGPSGANVLTF.

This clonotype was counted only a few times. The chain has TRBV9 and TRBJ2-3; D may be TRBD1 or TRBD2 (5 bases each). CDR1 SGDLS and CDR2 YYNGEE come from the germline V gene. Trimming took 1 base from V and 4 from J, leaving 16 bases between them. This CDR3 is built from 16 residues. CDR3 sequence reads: CASSVNSRGVADTQYF. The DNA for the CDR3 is TGTGCCAGCAGCGTAAATAGTAGGGGAGTCGCAGATACGCAGTATTTT.